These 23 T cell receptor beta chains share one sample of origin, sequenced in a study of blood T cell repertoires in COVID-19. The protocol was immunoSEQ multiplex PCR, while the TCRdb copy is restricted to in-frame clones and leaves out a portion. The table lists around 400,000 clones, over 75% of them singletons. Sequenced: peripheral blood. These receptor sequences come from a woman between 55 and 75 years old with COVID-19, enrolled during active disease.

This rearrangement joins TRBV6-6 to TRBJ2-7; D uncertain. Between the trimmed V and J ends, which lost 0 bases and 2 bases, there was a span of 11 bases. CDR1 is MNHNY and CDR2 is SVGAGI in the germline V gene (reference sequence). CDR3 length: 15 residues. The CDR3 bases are TGTGCCAGCAGTTACTCGATAACCCCGGCCTACGAGCAGTACTTC. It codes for CASSYSITPAYEQYF.

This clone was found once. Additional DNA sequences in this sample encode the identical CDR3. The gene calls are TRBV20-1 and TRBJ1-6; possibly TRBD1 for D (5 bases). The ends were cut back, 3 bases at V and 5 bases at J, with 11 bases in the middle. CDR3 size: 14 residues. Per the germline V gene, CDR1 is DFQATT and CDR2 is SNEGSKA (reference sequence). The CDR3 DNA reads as TGCAGTGCTAGTCCCGGACAAAATAATTCACCCCTCCACTTT. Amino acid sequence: CSASPGQNNSPLHF.

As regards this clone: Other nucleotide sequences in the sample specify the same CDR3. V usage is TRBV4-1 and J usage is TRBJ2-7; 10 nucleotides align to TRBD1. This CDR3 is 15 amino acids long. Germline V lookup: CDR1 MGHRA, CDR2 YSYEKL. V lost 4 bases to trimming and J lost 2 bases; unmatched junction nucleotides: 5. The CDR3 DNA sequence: TGCGCCAGCAGCCCTTCCGGGACAGGGGCCTACGAGCAGTACTTC. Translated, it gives CASSPSGTGAYEQYF.

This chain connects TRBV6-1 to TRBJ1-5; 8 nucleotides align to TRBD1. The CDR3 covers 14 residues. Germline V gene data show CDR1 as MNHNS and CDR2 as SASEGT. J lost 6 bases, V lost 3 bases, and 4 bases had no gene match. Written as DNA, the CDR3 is TGTGCCAGCAGTGACCGACAGGGGATTCAGCCCCAGCATTTT. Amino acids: CASSDRQGIQPQHF.

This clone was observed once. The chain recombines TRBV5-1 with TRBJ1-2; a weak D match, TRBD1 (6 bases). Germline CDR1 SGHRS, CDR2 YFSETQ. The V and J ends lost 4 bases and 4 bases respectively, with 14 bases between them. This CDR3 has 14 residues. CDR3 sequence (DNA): TGCGCCAGCAGCCCCCAACAGGGCACCTATGGCTACACCTTC. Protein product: CASSPQQGTYGYTF.

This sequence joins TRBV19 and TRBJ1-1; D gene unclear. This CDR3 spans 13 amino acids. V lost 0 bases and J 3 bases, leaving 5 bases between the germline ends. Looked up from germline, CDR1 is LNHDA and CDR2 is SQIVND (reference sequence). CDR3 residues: CASSIERDTEAFF. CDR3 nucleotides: TGTGCCAGTAGTATAGAGAGAGACACTGAAGCTTTCTTT.

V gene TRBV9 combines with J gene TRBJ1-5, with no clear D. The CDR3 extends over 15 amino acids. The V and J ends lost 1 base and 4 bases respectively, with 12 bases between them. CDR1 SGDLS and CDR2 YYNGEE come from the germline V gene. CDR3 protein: CASSVTGSVNQPQHF. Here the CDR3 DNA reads TGTGCCAGCAGCGTAACGGGATCTGTGAATCAGCCCCAGCATTTT.

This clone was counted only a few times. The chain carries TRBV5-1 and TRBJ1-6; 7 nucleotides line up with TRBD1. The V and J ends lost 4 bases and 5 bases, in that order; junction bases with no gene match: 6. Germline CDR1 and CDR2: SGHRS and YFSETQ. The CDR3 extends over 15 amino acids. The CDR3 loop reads CASSPMTGNNSPLHF. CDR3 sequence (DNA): TGCGCCAGCAGCCCGATGACAGGGAATAATTCACCCCTCCACTTT.

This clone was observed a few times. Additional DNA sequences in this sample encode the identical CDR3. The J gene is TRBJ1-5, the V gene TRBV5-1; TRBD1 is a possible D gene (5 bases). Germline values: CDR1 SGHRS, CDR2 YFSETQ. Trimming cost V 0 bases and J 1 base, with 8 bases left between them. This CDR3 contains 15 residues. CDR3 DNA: TGCGCCAGCAGCTTGGAAGGGGCGAGCAATCAGCCCCAGCATTTT. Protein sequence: CASSLEGASNQPQHF.

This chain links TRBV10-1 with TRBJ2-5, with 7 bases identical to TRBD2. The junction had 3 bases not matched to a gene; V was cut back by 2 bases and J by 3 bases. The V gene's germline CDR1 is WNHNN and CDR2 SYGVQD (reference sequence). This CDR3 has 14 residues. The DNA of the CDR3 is TGCGCCAGCAGTGAGGCGGGGGTCGAAGAGACCCAGTACTTC. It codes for CASSEAGVEETQYF.

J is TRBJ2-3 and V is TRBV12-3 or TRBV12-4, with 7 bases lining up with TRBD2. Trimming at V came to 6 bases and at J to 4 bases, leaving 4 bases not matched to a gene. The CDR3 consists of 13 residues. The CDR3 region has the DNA TGTGCCAGCAGCCGAGGGAGGGCAGATACGCAGTATTTT. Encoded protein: CASSRGRADTQYF.

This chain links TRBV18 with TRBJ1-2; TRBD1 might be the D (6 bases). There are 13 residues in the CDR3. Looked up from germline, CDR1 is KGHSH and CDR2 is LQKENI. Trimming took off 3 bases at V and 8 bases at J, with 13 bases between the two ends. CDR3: CASSPTGGAGYTF. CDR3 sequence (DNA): TGTGCCAGCTCACCTACGGGGGGCGCAGGCTACACCTTC. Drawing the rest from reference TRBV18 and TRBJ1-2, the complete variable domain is NAGVMQNPRHLVRRRGQEARLRCSPMKGHSHVYWYRQLPEEGLKFMVYLQKENIIDESGMPKERFSAEFPKEGPSILRIQQVVRGDSAAYFCASSPTGGAGYTFGSGTRLTVV.

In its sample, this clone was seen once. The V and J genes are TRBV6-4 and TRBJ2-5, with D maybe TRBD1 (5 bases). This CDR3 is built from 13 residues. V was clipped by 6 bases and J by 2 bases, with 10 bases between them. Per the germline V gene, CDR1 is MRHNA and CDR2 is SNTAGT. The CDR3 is CASSRELQETQYF. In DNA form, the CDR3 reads TGTGCCAGCAGCAGGGAACTTCAAGAGACCCAGTACTTC.

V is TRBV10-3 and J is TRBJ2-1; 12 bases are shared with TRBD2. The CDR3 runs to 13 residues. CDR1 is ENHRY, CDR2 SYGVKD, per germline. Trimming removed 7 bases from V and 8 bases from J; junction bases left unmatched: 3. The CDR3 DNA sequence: TGTGCCATCATGCTAGCGGGGGGGTATGAGCAGTTCTTC. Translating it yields CAIMLAGGYEQFF.

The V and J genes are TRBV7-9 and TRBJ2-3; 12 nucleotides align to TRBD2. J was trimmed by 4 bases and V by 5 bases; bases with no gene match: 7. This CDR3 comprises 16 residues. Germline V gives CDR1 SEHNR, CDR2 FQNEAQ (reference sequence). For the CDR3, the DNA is TGTGCCAGCAGCCGGCGACTAGCGGGGGAGGCAGATACGCAGTATTTT. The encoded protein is CASSRRLAGEADTQYF.

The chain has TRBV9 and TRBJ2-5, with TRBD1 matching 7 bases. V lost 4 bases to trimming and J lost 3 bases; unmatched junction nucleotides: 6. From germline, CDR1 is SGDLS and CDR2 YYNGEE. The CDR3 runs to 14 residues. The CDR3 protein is CASSPRTGKETQYF. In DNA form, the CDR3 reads TGTGCCAGCAGCCCGCGGACAGGTAAAGAGACCCAGTACTTC. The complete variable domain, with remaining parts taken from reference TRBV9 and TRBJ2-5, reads DSGVTQTPKHLITATGQRVTLRCSPRSGDLSVYWYQQSLDQGLQFLIQYYNGEERAKGNILERFSAQQFPDLHSELNLSSLELGDSALYFCASSPRTGKETQYFGPGTRLLVL.

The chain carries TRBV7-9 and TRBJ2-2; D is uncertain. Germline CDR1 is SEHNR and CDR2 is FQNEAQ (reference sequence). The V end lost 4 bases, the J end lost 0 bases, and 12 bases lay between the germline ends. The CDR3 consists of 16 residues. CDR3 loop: CASSYPWQANTGELFF. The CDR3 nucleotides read TGTGCCAGCAGCTATCCGTGGCAGGCGAACACCGGGGAGCTGTTTTTT.

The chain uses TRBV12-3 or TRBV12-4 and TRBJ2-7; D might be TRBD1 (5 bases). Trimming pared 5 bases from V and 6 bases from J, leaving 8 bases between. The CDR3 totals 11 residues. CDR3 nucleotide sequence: TGTGCCAGCAGTCGAAGGGGCGAGCAGTACTTC. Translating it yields CASSRRGEQYF.

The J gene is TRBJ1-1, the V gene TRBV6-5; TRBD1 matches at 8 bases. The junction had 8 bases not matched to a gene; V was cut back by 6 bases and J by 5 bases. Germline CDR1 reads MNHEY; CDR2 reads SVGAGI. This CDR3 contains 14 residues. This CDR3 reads CASRTGTGYTEAFF. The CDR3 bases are TGTGCCAGCAGAACCGGGACAGGATATACTGAAGCTTTCTTT.

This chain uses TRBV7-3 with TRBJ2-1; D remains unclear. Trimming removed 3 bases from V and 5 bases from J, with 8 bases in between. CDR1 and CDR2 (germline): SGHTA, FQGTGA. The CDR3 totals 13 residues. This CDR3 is CASSLERDNEQFF. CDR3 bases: TGTGCCAGCAGCTTGGAACGGGACAATGAGCAGTTCTTC.

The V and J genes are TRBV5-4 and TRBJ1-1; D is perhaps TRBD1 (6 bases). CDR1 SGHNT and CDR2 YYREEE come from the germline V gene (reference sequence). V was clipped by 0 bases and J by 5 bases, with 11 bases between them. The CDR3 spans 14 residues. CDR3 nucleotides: TGTGCCAGCAGCTTGGTTCAGGGGAAGACTGAAGCTTTCTTT. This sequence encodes CASSLVQGKTEAFF. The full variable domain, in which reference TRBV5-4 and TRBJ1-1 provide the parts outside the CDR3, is ETGVTQSPTHLIKTRGQQVTLRCSSQSGHNTVSWYQQALGQGPQFIFQYYREEENGRGNFPPRFSGLQFPNYSSELNVNALELDDSALYLCASSLVQGKTEAFFGQGTRLTVV.

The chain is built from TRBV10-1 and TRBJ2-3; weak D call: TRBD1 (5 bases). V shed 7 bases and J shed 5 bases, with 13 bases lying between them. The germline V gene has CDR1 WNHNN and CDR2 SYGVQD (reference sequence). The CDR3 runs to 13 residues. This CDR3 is CASNDRELDTQYF. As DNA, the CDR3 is TGCGCCAGCAACGACAGAGAGTTAGATACGCAGTATTTT.

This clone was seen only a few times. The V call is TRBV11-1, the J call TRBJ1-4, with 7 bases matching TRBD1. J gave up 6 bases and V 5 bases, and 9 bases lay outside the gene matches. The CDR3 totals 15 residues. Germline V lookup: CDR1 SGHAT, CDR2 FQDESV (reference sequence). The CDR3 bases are TGTGCCAGCAGCCCATCCGGGACAGAGGATGAAAAACTGTTTTTT. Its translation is CASSPSGTEDEKLFF. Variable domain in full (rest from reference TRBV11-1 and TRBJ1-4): EAEVAQSPRYKITEKSQAVAFWCDPISGHATLYWYRQILGQGPELLVQFQDESVVDDSQLPKDRFSAERLKGVDSTLKIQPAELGDSAMYLCASSPSGTEDEKLFFGSGTQLSVL.